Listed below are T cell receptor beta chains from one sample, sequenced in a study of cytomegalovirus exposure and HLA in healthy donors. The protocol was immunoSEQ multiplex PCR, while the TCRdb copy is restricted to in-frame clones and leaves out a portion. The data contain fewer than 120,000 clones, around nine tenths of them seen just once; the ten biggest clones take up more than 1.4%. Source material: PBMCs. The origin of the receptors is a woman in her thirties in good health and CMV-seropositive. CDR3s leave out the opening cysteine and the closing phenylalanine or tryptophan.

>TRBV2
ASSGPGTGPGNEQF
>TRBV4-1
ASSQDRDRGRRDTQY
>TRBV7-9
ASSSGRGYT
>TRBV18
ASSPPGSTVNYGYT
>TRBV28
ASSVVTDTQY
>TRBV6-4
ASSETVREGRVSEQF
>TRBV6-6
ASGHDSSYEQY
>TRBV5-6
ASSLGLAGSQETQY
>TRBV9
ASSVDETTGANVLT
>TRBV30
ASSRGSYEQY
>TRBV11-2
ASSLDWGDRRQYEQF
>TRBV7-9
ASSLPQGNSPLH
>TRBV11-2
ASSWRLAQFQTQY
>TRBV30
AWNVRFGGSTYEQY
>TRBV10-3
AISPGHSTDTQY
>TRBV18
ASSRGRATSSGELF
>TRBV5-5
ASSLVGATDTQY
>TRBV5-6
ASSLGSGLAGRELF
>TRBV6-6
ASGQGAGYEQY
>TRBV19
ASSPVSSYNSPLH